These 13 T cell receptor beta chains originate from one sample sequenced in a study of T cell responses to AZD1222 COVID-19 vaccine (dated by TCRdb to about 2021). The library came from the immunoSEQ multiplex PCR assay. TCRdb's version of the immuneACCESS table is confined to in-frame rearrangements and falls short of the full clone set. An unresolved V gene accounts for under half of the shortfall where checked; the remainder is of unknown origin. The sample table holds some 150,000 clones, of which more than 75% were seen once. Approximately 4.3% of the sample is held by the ten biggest clonotypes. Per the publication, the time point label means: about 28 days (+/-7) after the second vaccine dose. Material: peripheral blood, obtained 28 days after the second AZD1222 dose. The source of these receptors is an adult who received the AZD1222 COVID-19 vaccine.

The chain has TRBV5-1 and TRBJ1-1; weak D call: TRBD1 (6 bases). Germline values: CDR1 SGHRS, CDR2 YFSETQ. The CDR3 consists of 14 residues. The germline V and J ends were trimmed by 4 bases and 1 base, with 11 bases remaining between them. The CDR3 spells CASSRQASNTEAFF. CDR3 DNA: TGCGCCAGCAGCCGACAGGCTTCGAACACTGAAGCTTTCTTT.

The chain links TRBV7-2 to TRBJ1-1, with D tentatively TRBD1 (5 bases). Germline lookup yields CDR1 SGHTA and CDR2 FQGNSA. Trimming took off 3 bases at V and 2 bases at J, with 10 bases between the two ends. The CDR3 runs 14 residues. CDR3 sequence reads: CASSLQGKNTEAFF. CDR3 nucleotide sequence: TGTGCCAGCAGCTTGCAGGGAAAAAACACTGAAGCTTTCTTT.

This clone was detected once. The chain carries TRBV4-3 and TRBJ1-1, with D unresolved. The V end lost 0 bases, the J end lost 0 bases, and 5 bases lay between the germline ends. Germline V gives CDR1 LGHNA, CDR2 YSLEER. CDR3 length: 14 residues. The CDR3 loop reads CASSQEGLNTEAFF. For the CDR3, the DNA is TGCGCCAGCAGCCAAGAAGGCCTGAACACTGAAGCTTTCTTT.

The gene calls are TRBV9 and TRBJ2-6; 9 positions agree with TRBD1. CDR3 size: 18 residues. V gave up 2 bases and J gave up 0 bases; unmatched junction bases: 6. Looked up from germline, CDR1 is SGDLS and CDR2 is YYNGEE. The CDR3 is CASSVGQGSFSGANVLTF. In DNA form, the CDR3 reads TGTGCCAGCAGCGTGGGACAGGGAAGCTTCTCTGGGGCCAACGTCCTGACTTTC.

The chain is built from TRBV15 and TRBJ1-3; TRBD1 is a possible D gene (6 bases). Trimming shortened V by 5 bases and J by 10 bases, and 15 bases separated the two germline ends. This CDR3 spans 13 amino acids. Germline-derived CDR1 and CDR2 are LNHNV and YYDKDF (reference sequence). The CDR3 nucleotides are TGTGCCACCAGCGCCGGACAGCTTAGGACCATATATTTT. Amino acid sequence: CATSAGQLRTIYF.

This clone was counted only a few times. V and J are TRBV21-1 and TRBJ2-1; TRBD2 was called by the table and not checked on the DNA. TRBV21-1 is a listed pseudogene. This CDR3 has 18 amino acids. The CDR3 loop reads CASSNKASGESSYNEQFF. CDR3 coding DNA: TGTGCCAGCAGCAATAAGGCGAGCGGGGAGAGCTCCTACAATGAGCAGTTCTTC.

This rearrangement joins TRBV10-1 to TRBJ1-1; D is unresolved. The CDR3 loop spans 13 amino acids. The V end lost 8 bases, the J end lost 3 bases, and 13 bases lay between the germline ends. CDR1 WNHNN and CDR2 SYGVQD come from the germline V gene (reference sequence). CDR3 bases: TGCGCCAGCCACCCCGGGAGGGACACTGAAGCTTTCTTT. Its translation: CASHPGRDTEAFF.

This clone was detected only a few times. This rearrangement joins TRBV5-1 to TRBJ1-5, with unresolved D. Trimming cost V 0 bases and J 1 base, with 8 bases left between them. This CDR3 has 15 amino acids. Germline V gene sequence: CDR1 SGHRS, CDR2 YFSETQ. CDR3 region: CASSLDPGSNQPQHF. CDR3 in DNA: TGCGCCAGCAGCTTGGACCCCGGAAGCAATCAGCCCCAGCATTTT.

This sequence joins TRBV19 and TRBJ1-1, with TRBD1 matching over 9 bases. The CDR3 is 16 residues long. With V trimmed by 5 bases and J by 1 base, 8 bases remained unmatched. Germline CDR1 LNHDA, CDR2 SQIVND (reference sequence). CDR3 in DNA: TGTGCCAGTAGTCCCCGGACAGGGGCTGGGAACACTGAAGCTTTCTTT. Protein: CASSPRTGAGNTEAFF.

This CDR3 is CASSLQGTGELFF. DNA of the CDR3: TGTGCCAGCAGCTTACAGGGTACCGGGGAGCTGTTTTTT. J is TRBJ2-2 and V is TRBV7-2; D might be TRBD1 (5 bases). The CDR3 length is 13 residues. V lost 2 bases, J lost 5 bases, and 6 bases lay in between. The germline V gene has CDR1 SGHTA and CDR2 FQGNSA.

This chain joins TRBV19 and TRBJ1-2, with D possibly TRBD1 on 5 matching bases. Trimming took 5 bases from V and 3 from J, leaving 19 bases between them. In germline, CDR1 is LNHDA, CDR2 SQIVND (reference sequence). This CDR3 contains 16 residues. CDR3 in DNA: TGTGCCAGTAGTCCCAACCTCTCGGGGGTGGACTATGGCTACACCTTC. Its protein product is CASSPNLSGVDYGYTF. Combining the CDR3 with reference TRBV19 and TRBJ1-2 gives the whole variable domain DGGITQSPKYLFRKEGQNVTLSCEQNLNHDAMYWYRQDPGQGLRLIYYSQIVNDFQKGDIAEGYSVSREKKESFPLTVTSAQKNPTAFYLCASSPNLSGVDYGYTFGSGTRLTVV.

This rearrangement joins TRBV5-1 to TRBJ1-2, with 10 bases that match TRBD1. There are 15 residues in the CDR3. The junction had 3 bases not matched to a gene; V was cut back by 1 base and J by 3 bases. In germline, CDR1 is SGHRS, CDR2 YFSETQ. The CDR3 bases are TGCGCCAGCAGCTTGCGACAGGGGGCGGACTATGGCTACACCTTC. Its translation is CASSLRQGADYGYTF.

This clone was recorded a few times. The gene calls are TRBV27 and TRBJ1-2, with D unresolved. The germline gives CDR1 MNHEY, CDR2 SMNVEV (reference sequence). V was shortened by 5 bases and J by 5 bases, with 12 bases between the two germline ends. This CDR3 spans 13 amino acids. DNA for the CDR3: TGTGCCAGCAGTCCGGTCAACAAATATGGCTACACCTTC. Translating gives CASSPVNKYGYTF.